Below are 32 T cell receptor beta chains sequenced from a single sample in a study of Tregs in tolerant kidney transplant recipients. Using immunoSEQ multiplex PCR, the repertoire was profiled, and TCRdb retains in-frame clones only, with some absent. This table holds approximately 49,000 clones. Specimen: CD4+ T cells from blood, collected before the transplant. The receptors stem from a human donor who received a combined kidney and bone marrow transplant.

In regard to this clone: The read is 3 residues too short to cover the CDR3 end, so that end is filled in from the germline J gene. The chain employs TRBV7-3 and TRBJ2-3; 7 bases are shared with TRBD1. The CDR3 extends over 17 amino acids. V gave up 6 bases and J gave up 2 bases; unmatched junction bases: 14. CDR1 is SGHTA, CDR2 FQGTGA, per germline. This CDR3 is CASSTVTGVGHTDTQYF. The sequenced CDR3 bases are TGTGCCAGCAGTACCGTTACAGGGGTGGGGCACACAGATACG.

Worth noting for this clone: The CDR3 is cut off 3 residues early in the read; its end comes from the germline J gene. The chain carries TRBV7-2 and TRBJ2-2, with a tentative D call TRBD1 (5 bases). The CDR3 has 15 amino acids. Germline V gene lookup returns CDR1 SGHTA and CDR2 FQGNSA. The V and J ends lost 3 bases and 2 bases respectively, with 10 bases between them. Partial CDR3 DNA: TGTGCCAGCAGCTTCAGGACAACAAACACCGGGGAG. Translated: CASSFRTTNTGE. The entire CDR3 is CASSFRTTNTGELFF.

Worth noting for this clone: The read terminates 3 residues before the CDR3 end, so the remaining end is supplied by the germline J gene. The chain carries TRBV19 and TRBJ2-3; a weak D match, TRBD2 (6 bases). The V end was cut by 3 bases, the J end by 4 bases, with 14 bases between. Per the germline V gene, CDR1 is LNHDA and CDR2 is SQIVND (reference sequence). The CDR3 contains 15 residues. CDR3 DNA (partial): TGTGCCAGTAGTATCGGCGGAGGGGCACCAGATACG. It is translated as CASSIGGGAPDT. The CDR3 in its entirety is CASSIGGGAPDTQYF.

A remark on this clone: With the read ending 3 residues before the CDR3 end, the germline J gene is used to fill in that end. The genes are TRBV6-2 or TRBV6-3 and TRBJ2-5; TRBD2 matches 12 bases. The CDR3 sequence is 16 residues long. The J segment lost 3 bases and the V segment lost 6 bases, leaving 8 bases of the junction unmatched. Looked up from germline, CDR1 is MNHEY and CDR2 is SVGEGT. CDR3 loop: CASSPRLAGVEETQYF. Partial CDR3 DNA: TGTGCCAGCAGCCCCCGACTAGCGGGAGTTGAAGAGACC.

The sequenced part of the CDR3 DNA is TGTGCCAGCAGCTTAGGACAGGTATACGACGAG. This sequence encodes CASSLGQVYDE. The CDR3, in full, reads CASSLGQVYDEQYF. The chain couples TRBV5-6 to TRBJ2-7; 7 bases fit TRBD1. The observed sequence ends 3 residues before the CDR3 terminus, with the missing tail filled in from the germline J gene. With 2 bases clipped from V and 5 bases from J, the junction kept 7 bases outside the gene matches. This CDR3 has 14 residues. Germline V CDR1 and CDR2: SGHDT, YYEEEE.

Turning to this clone: The read ends 3 residues early relative to the CDR3; the germline J gene fills the gap. The chain uses TRBV20-1 and TRBJ2-5; 12 bases map to TRBD1. Germline V CDR1 and CDR2: DFQATT, SNEGSKA (reference sequence). The V segment lost 0 bases and the J segment 5 bases; nucleotides outside the gene matches: 7. The CDR3 loop spans 16 amino acids. The CDR3 spells CSARDLGQGARETQYF. Partial CDR3 DNA: TGCAGTGCTAGAGATCTGGGACAGGGGGCGCGGGAGACC.

As for this clone: The read halts 3 residues ahead of the CDR3 end, with the missing end drawn from the germline J gene. V is TRBV16 and J is TRBJ2-7, with 10 bases fitting TRBD1. The length of the CDR3 is 15 residues. V shed 2 bases and J 6 bases; nucleotides not matched to a gene: 7. Germline V gene sequence: CDR1 KGHSY, CDR2 FQNENV. CDR3: CASSQPGQGRTEQYF. CDR3 DNA (partial): TGTGCCAGCAGCCAACCGGGACAGGGGCGAACCGAG. The entire variable domain, with the rest obtained from reference TRBV16 and TRBJ2-7, is as follows: GEEVAQTPKHLVRGEGQKAKLYCAPIKGHSYVFWYQQVLKNEFKFLISFQNENVFDETGMPKERFSAKCLPNSPCSLEIQATKLEDSAVYFCASSQPGQGRTEQYFGPGTRLTVT.

Details on this clone: The CDR3 is cut off 3 residues early in the read; its end comes from the germline J gene. This chain links TRBV7-2 with TRBJ2-3; possibly TRBD1 for D (5 bases). The V end was cut by 2 bases, the J end by 5 bases, with 5 bases between. CDR1 is SGHTA and CDR2 is FQGNSA in the germline V gene. The CDR3 totals 12 residues. The CDR3 DNA, read in part, is TGTGCCAGCAGCTTACAGGGAGATACG. Residues: CASSLQGDT. In full, the CDR3 is CASSLQGDTQYF.

On this clone itself: The CDR3 end is not reached by the read, which stops 3 residues before it; the germline J gene fills it in. The chain employs TRBV7-2 and TRBJ2-7; D might be TRBD1 (5 bases). This CDR3 is built from 13 residues. CDR1 SGHTA and CDR2 FQGNSA come from the germline V gene. Trimming removed 1 base at V and 2 bases at J, with 6 bases between. The CDR3 region is CASSLGQPYEQYF. CDR3 DNA, as far as it was read: TGTGCCAGCAGCTTAGGACAGCCCTACGAG.

Note on this clone: Read sequence stops 3 residues before the CDR3 end, and the germline J gene provides the missing end. The rearrangement links TRBV2 to TRBJ1-2, with TRBD1 matching 7 bases. CDR1 is SNHLY and CDR2 is FYNNEI in the germline V gene. J gave up 4 bases and V 3 bases, and 5 bases lay outside the gene matches. The CDR3 is 14 amino acids. This CDR3 reads CASSDLGQSYGYTF. The sequenced CDR3 bases are TGTGCCAGCAGTGACCTGGGACAGTCCTATGGC.

Comment on this clone: The sequence runs out 3 residues before the end of the CDR3; the remainder is reconstructed from the germline J gene. The genes are TRBV6-2 or TRBV6-3 and TRBJ2-2, with D perhaps matching TRBD2 (6 bases). CDR3 length equals 15 residues. Germline V lookup: CDR1 MNHEY, CDR2 SVGEGT. V lost 5 bases, J lost 0 bases, and 10 bases lay in between. CDR3 DNA (partial): TGTGCCAGCAGTACGGGACTGCCGAACACCGGGGAG. It is translated as CASSTGLPNTGE. The full CDR3 reads CASSTGLPNTGELFF.

Comment on this clone: The read halts 3 residues ahead of the CDR3 end, with the missing end drawn from the germline J gene. V usage is TRBV7-2 and J usage is TRBJ1-1; D is possibly TRBD1 (5 bases). Germline V gene data show CDR1 as SGHTA and CDR2 as FQGNSA. The germline V and J ends were trimmed by 7 bases and 0 bases, with 12 bases remaining between them. The CDR3 is 14 amino acids. This CDR3 is CASMGQTMNTEAFF. The part of the CDR3 DNA that was read is TGTGCCAGCATGGGGCAGACCATGAACACTGAA.

To note about this clone: The CDR3 end falls 3 residues outside the read, so it is completed with the germline J gene. This chain uses TRBV19 with TRBJ2-2; weak D call: TRBD2 (7 bases). This CDR3 is built from 17 residues. The germline CDR1 and CDR2 sequences are LNHDA and SQIVND (reference sequence). V was trimmed by 3 bases and J by 5 bases, leaving 19 bases between them. Here the CDR3 reads CASSMELGGGGTGELFF. The CDR3 DNA, read in part, is TGTGCCAGTAGTATGGAATTAGGAGGGGGAGGGACCGGGGAG.

In regard to this clone: The CDR3 end lies 3 residues beyond the end of the read and is filled in from the germline J gene. J is TRBJ2-7 and V is TRBV7-2, with 11 bases matching TRBD1. This CDR3 spans 14 amino acids. V trimming: 5 bases; J trimming: 3 bases; junction bases outside the gene matches: 3. Germline V CDR1 and CDR2: SGHTA, FQGNSA. The part of the CDR3 DNA that was read is TGTGCCAGCAGCAGAGGGACAGGGGGCTACGAG. Its protein is CASSRGTGGYE. The whole CDR3 reads CASSRGTGGYEQYF.

Turning to this clone: The CDR3 end falls 3 residues outside the read, so it is completed with the germline J gene. This chain joins TRBV5-4 and TRBJ2-3, with D possibly matching TRBD1 (7 bases). Trimming removed 4 bases from V and 3 bases from J, with 9 bases in between. The CDR3 has 13 amino acids. From germline, CDR1 is SGHNT and CDR2 YYREEE (reference sequence). CDR3 DNA, as far as it was read: TGTGCCAGCAGCCAGGGGGGAACAGATACG. It translates to CASSQGGTDT. The complete CDR3 sequence is CASSQGGTDTQYF.

Of note for this clone: The read halts 3 residues ahead of the CDR3 end, with the missing end drawn from the germline J gene. This chain links TRBV19 with TRBJ2-7, with no clear D. Germline V gene data show CDR1 as LNHDA and CDR2 as SQIVND (reference sequence). CDR3 length: 14 amino acids. Trimming left V 3 bases short and J 3 bases short, with 12 bases between. The sequenced part of the CDR3 DNA is TGTGCCAGTAGTATTAGAAATCAGGACTACGAG. Its protein product is CASSIRNQDYE. The CDR3 in full is CASSIRNQDYEQYF.

As to this clone: The read falls 3 residues short of the CDR3 end, and the missing part is taken from the germline J gene. The chain uses TRBV7-2 and TRBJ2-3; 9 bases are shared with TRBD2. The length of the CDR3 is 15 residues. The ends lost 3 bases at V and 3 bases at J; junction bases unmatched: 4. Germline V CDR1 and CDR2: SGHTA, FQGNSA. Partial CDR3 DNA: TGTGCCAGCAGCTTCCCTAGCGGGACGACAGATACG. As protein: CASSFPSGTTDT. The entire CDR3 protein reads CASSFPSGTTDTQYF.

On this clone itself: Sequencing ends 3 residues short of the CDR3 end; the germline J gene provides the rest. This sequence joins TRBV10-3 and TRBJ2-1; no firm D call. The CDR3 runs 14 residues. Trimming took off 8 bases at V and 4 bases at J, with 15 bases between the two ends. From germline, CDR1 is ENHRY and CDR2 SYGVKD. The CDR3 DNA, read in part, is TGTGCCATCCAGTGGTCAGATTTGTACAATGAG. It specifies CAIQWSDLYNE. The entire CDR3 sequence reads CAIQWSDLYNEQFF.

On this clone itself: The read ends 3 residues shy of where the CDR3 ends; the end is completed using the germline J gene. The chain is built from TRBV20-1 and TRBJ1-2, with D maybe TRBD1 (6 bases). V was shortened by 3 bases and J by 6 bases, with 17 bases between the two germline ends. From germline, CDR1 is DFQATT and CDR2 SNEGSKA (reference sequence). The CDR3 contains 14 residues. CDR3 loop: CSARGAEGNHGYTF. The CDR3 bases that were read are TGCAGTGCTAGGGGGGCGGAAGGGAACCATGGC.

With respect to this clone: The CDR3 end lies 3 residues beyond the end of the read and is filled in from the germline J gene. This chain links TRBV6-2 or TRBV6-3 with TRBJ2-3, with 10 bases lining up with TRBD2. V shed 5 bases, J shed 3 bases, and the junction held 5 bases outside the gene matches. The germline V gene has CDR1 MNHEY and CDR2 SVGEGT. The CDR3 sequence is 15 residues long. The DNA read from the CDR3 is TGTGCCAGCAGTCTAGCGGGAGTGTGGACAGATACG. Translating gives CASSLAGVWTDT. The full CDR3 is CASSLAGVWTDTQYF.

About this clone itself: The read ends 3 residues early relative to the CDR3; the germline J gene fills the gap. The gene calls are TRBV20-1 and TRBJ2-5; no definite D call. The CDR3 contains 13 residues. Germline V gene data show CDR1 as DFQATT and CDR2 as SNEGSKA (reference sequence). Trimming cost V 3 bases and J 5 bases, with 13 bases left between them. The CDR3 is CSASFPPRETQYF. The CDR3 DNA, read in part, is TGCAGTGCTAGTTTTCCCCCCAGGGAGACC.

Comment on this clone: The read falls 3 residues short of the CDR3 end, and the missing part is taken from the germline J gene. The rearrangement uses TRBV7-2 and TRBJ2-1; D perhaps matches TRBD1 (6 bases). Trimming stripped 8 bases from V and 6 bases from J, with 20 bases between. Germline lookup yields CDR1 SGHTA and CDR2 FQGNSA. This CDR3 is built from 15 residues. The part of the CDR3 DNA that was read is TGTGCCAGCCTAGGTGGGGCAGGGGTGGGCAATGAG. This sequence encodes CASLGGAGVGNE. The whole CDR3 protein reads CASLGGAGVGNEQFF.

Worth noting for this clone: The junction and the germline gene differ at one end; a read error may be behind it. The CDR3 end lies 3 residues beyond the end of the read and is filled in from the germline J gene. The J gene is TRBJ2-7, the V gene TRBV29-1; a possible D gene is TRBD2 (7 bases). Germline V gives CDR1 SQVTM, CDR2 ANQGSEA. This CDR3 spans 15 amino acids. CDR3: CNVDGVRGGDYEQYF. CDR3 bases read: TGCAACGTTGATGGAGTGAGGGGGGGAGACTACGAG.

On this clone: The CDR3 end is not reached by the read, which stops 3 residues before it; the germline J gene fills it in. This chain uses TRBV20-1 with TRBJ2-7, with 13 bases matching TRBD2. The CDR3 sequence is 16 residues long. V trimming: 5 bases; J trimming: 2 bases; junction bases outside the gene matches: 9. Germline V gene sequence: CDR1 DFQATT, CDR2 SNEGSKA (reference sequence). The sequenced part of the CDR3 DNA is TGCAGTGCTCCACGGACTAGCGGGAGTTTTCCCTACGAG. It encodes CSAPRTSGSFPYE. From start to end, the CDR3 is CSAPRTSGSFPYEQYF.

A word on this clone: The read ends 3 residues early relative to the CDR3; the germline J gene fills the gap. V gene TRBV19 combines with J gene TRBJ2-5, with D possibly being TRBD1 (6 bases). The germline V gene has CDR1 LNHDA and CDR2 SQIVND (reference sequence). V lost 5 bases to trimming and J lost 5 bases, with 12 bases between them. The CDR3 consists of 13 residues. The CDR3 bases that were read are TGTGCCAGTAGTCCACAGGGTACTGAGACC. Translation gives CASSPQGTET. Given in full, the CDR3 is CASSPQGTETQYF.

Concerning this clone itself: The sequenced fragment ends 3 residues before the CDR3 boundary, so the rest is inferred from the germline J gene. The chain joins TRBV30 to TRBJ1-5, with 7 bases aligning to TRBD1. The CDR3 contains 14 residues. V shed 5 bases and J 2 bases; nucleotides not matched to a gene: 6. Per germline, CDR1 GTSNPN and CDR2 SVGIG (reference sequence). The CDR3 is CAWDLGQGNQPQHF. The DNA read from the CDR3 is TGTGCCTGGGACCTCGGACAGGGCAATCAGCCC.

Concerning this clone: The read ends 3 residues shy of where the CDR3 ends; the end is completed using the germline J gene. The chain combines TRBV7-2 with TRBJ2-1; possibly TRBD2 for D (5 bases). The V gene's germline CDR1 is SGHTA and CDR2 FQGNSA. The V end was cut by 3 bases, the J end by 4 bases, with 10 bases between. This CDR3 is 14 amino acids long. The CDR3 protein is CASSFAGHYNEQFF. CDR3 bases read: TGTGCCAGCAGCTTTGCGGGCCATTACAATGAG.

Note on this clone: The sequenced fragment ends 3 residues before the CDR3 boundary, so the rest is inferred from the germline J gene. V and J are TRBV7-7 and TRBJ2-3; D ambiguous. Per the germline V gene, CDR1 is SSHAT and CDR2 is FNYEAQ (reference sequence). The CDR3 consists of 15 residues. Deletions cut 5 bases from V and 1 base from J, with 13 bases between. The covered CDR3 bases are TGTGCCAGCAGCAAGGAAAAGGGCCGCACAGATACG. It is translated as CASSKEKGRTDT. The entire CDR3 sequence reads CASSKEKGRTDTQYF.

As for this clone: The CDR3 is cut off 3 residues early in the read; its end comes from the germline J gene. The rearrangement uses TRBV6-1 and TRBJ1-5, with 10 nucleotides matching TRBD1. CDR3 length: 17 residues. V gave up 1 base and J gave up 3 bases; unmatched junction bases: 6. Germline assignment: CDR1 MNHNS and CDR2 SASEGT. This CDR3 reads CASSEEGTGAFNQPQHF. The sequenced CDR3 bases are TGTGCCAGCAGTGAAGAGGGGACAGGGGCGTTCAATCAGCCC.

On this clone itself: The CDR3 end lies 3 residues beyond the end of the read and is filled in from the germline J gene. This sequence joins TRBV5-1 and TRBJ2-5; D call uncertain. Trimming cost V 0 bases and J 0 bases, with 6 bases left between them. The CDR3 sequence is 14 residues long. The germline gives CDR1 SGHRS, CDR2 YFSETQ. The CDR3 is CASSLATDQETQYF. Incomplete CDR3 DNA: TGCGCCAGCAGCTTGGCCACAGACCAAGAGACC.

About this clone itself: The CDR3 end falls 3 residues outside the read, so it is completed with the germline J gene. J is TRBJ2-1 and V is TRBV19, with TRBD2 matching over 13 bases. V lost 4 bases to trimming and J lost 5 bases; unmatched junction nucleotides: 14. CDR3 length: 19 residues. From germline, CDR1 is LNHDA and CDR2 SQIVND (reference sequence). The covered CDR3 bases are TGTGCCAGTAGTACAGGACTAGCGGGAGCGCTTTTTCGAAACAATGAG. Amino acids: CASSTGLAGALFRNNE. The whole CDR3 region reads CASSTGLAGALFRNNEQFF.

About this clone: The read ends 3 residues shy of where the CDR3 ends; the end is completed using the germline J gene. V usage is TRBV5-1 and J usage is TRBJ2-1; 10 bases align to TRBD2. This CDR3 region has 15 residues. V gave up 0 bases and J gave up 7 bases; unmatched junction bases: 4. CDR1 is SGHRS and CDR2 is YFSETQ in the germline V gene. Incomplete CDR3 DNA: TGCGCCAGCAGCTTGGTTGCTAGCGGGAGAAATGAG. It specifies CASSLVASGRNE. The entire CDR3 protein reads CASSLVASGRNEQFF.